The present T cell receptor (beta chain) was sequenced within a study of T and B cells in COVID-19 patients. General study points: Early severe-case samples and blood from mildly ill patients during symptoms were in short supply. Clonality of TRB repertoires was high in active COVID-19; recovery brought above-healthy diversity and richness.

Per the germline V gene, CDR1 is SGHKS and CDR2 is YYEKEE (reference sequence). The CDR3 loop spans 13 amino acids. TRB rearrangements were amplified by multiplex PCR with BIOMED2 TRB-A/B primers. TCRdb re-called the multiplex PCR reads with MiXCR, one entry per CDR3 protein. The sample yields 20,000 to 25,000 distinct CDR3 sequences, approximately 30% seen once. Worth noting for this clonotype: What it recognizes is unknown. One junction end does not reproduce the germline sequence, and a read error may be involved.

Blood genomic DNA input for TRB amplification was about 220-500 ng. The sequenced material came from blood. The receptor was derived from a human donor who had recovered from COVID-19. The J gene is TRBJ1-4, the V gene TRBV5-5, with D possibly being TRBD1 (5 bases). CDR3 nucleotide sequence: TGCGCCAGCAGCTTACAGGCTAATGAAAAACTGTTTTTT. This sequence encodes CASSLQANEKLFF.